This record covers a single TCR beta chain. The antigen remains unidentified. The authors ran a second PCR of roughly 6 to 12 cycles using a sample-barcoded 5' primer and a J-beta primer mix. In TCRdb, the 5' RACE reads were re-called with MiXCR into one record per CDR3 protein. This sample yields roughly 1.9 million distinct CDR3 sequences, of which roughly 43% are seen a single time; under 25% belongs to the top ten. The data originate from a study of blood T cells in healthy people across ages. Study context: Template switching picked up about one barcoded beta molecule for each two T cells. Study-wide results and caveats: While age rose, TCR beta diversity per million T cells dropped in a roughly linear way.

The CDR3 length is 14 residues. Deletions cut 3 bases from V and 8 bases from J, with 11 bases between. V usage is TRBV12-3 or TRBV12-4 and J usage is TRBJ1-6, with unresolved D. The sequenced sample was blood. This TCR derives from a human donor in good health. CDR3 protein: CASSFTGYDSPLHF. The DNA of the CDR3 is TGTGCCAGCAGTTTTACGGGGTACGATTCACCCCTCCACTTT.